These 27 T cell receptor beta chains share one sample of origin, sequenced in a study of cytomegalovirus exposure and HLA in healthy donors (dated by TCRdb to between 2016 and 2019). The library was obtained by the immunoSEQ multiplex PCR assay. For the multiplex PCR, a mixture combining 60 forward primers for TCR Vbeta segments and 13 reverse primers for TCR Jbeta segments was used. TCRdb stores this immuneACCESS table with in-frame sequences only. Part of the clones is absent; in the studies checked, under half of the shortfall reflects unresolved V genes, and no reason is known for the rest. Within this sample are around 120,000 clones, with 80% of them counted one time only. The top ten hold over 2% of the sample. Material for sequencing was PBMCs. These receptors came from a man aged 25 to 40 in good health and CMV-seronegative.

The chain recombines TRBV4-1 with TRBJ1-1; D unclear. CDR1 and CDR2 from the germline V gene are MGHRA and YSYEKL. V was trimmed by 5 bases and J by 1 base, leaving 14 bases between them. The CDR3 spans 15 residues. The DNA for the CDR3 is TGCGCCAGCAGCTTAAACGAGGTCCCGAACACTGAAGCTTTCTTT. Protein: CASSLNEVPNTEAFF.

This CDR3 reads CASTPGRDATDTQYF. CDR3 bases: TGTGCCAGCACCCCTGGGAGGGATGCTACAGATACGCAGTATTTT. The V gene is TRBV7-9, the J gene TRBJ2-3, with 7 positions matching TRBD2. This CDR3 spans 15 amino acids. The germline V gene encodes CDR1 SEHNR and CDR2 FQNEAQ (reference sequence). Trimming took 7 bases from V and 3 from J; bases not matched to a gene: 10.

V gene TRBV9 combines with J gene TRBJ1-4, with 11 bases aligning to TRBD1. V lost 0 bases, J lost 10 bases, and 8 bases stayed unmatched. The CDR3 has 16 residues. CDR1 SGDLS and CDR2 YYNGEE come from the germline V gene. CDR3 protein: CASSVGAGQGAGKLFF. CDR3 DNA: TGTGCCAGCAGCGTAGGAGCCGGACAGGGGGCCGGAAAACTGTTTTTT.

The chain employs TRBV25-1 and TRBJ2-1; D possibly corresponds to TRBD2 (6 bases). The ends were cut back, 4 bases at V and 5 bases at J, with 18 bases in the middle. Looked up from germline, CDR1 is MGHDK and CDR2 is SYGVNS. CDR3 size: 16 residues. The CDR3 DNA reads as TGTGCCAGCAGTGGGGGGGTGGCAGGGACCCACAATGAGCAGTTCTTC. The encoded protein is CASSGGVAGTHNEQFF. Variable domain in full (rest from reference TRBV25-1 and TRBJ2-1): EADIYQTPRYLVIGTGKKITLECSQTMGHDKMYWYQQDPGMELHLIHYSYGVNSTEKGDLSSESTVSRIRTEHFPLTLESARPSHTSQYLCASSGGVAGTHNEQFFGPGTRLTVL.

The chain has TRBV27 and TRBJ2-1; D is ambiguous. The V end lost 8 bases, the J end lost 4 bases, and 12 bases lay between the germline ends. The germline CDR1 and CDR2 sequences are MNHEY and SMNVEV (reference sequence). This CDR3 is built from 13 residues. The CDR3 bases are TGTGCCAGCCGGTATACTCTTTACAATGAGCAGTTCTTC. Translated, it gives CASRYTLYNEQFF.

The chain joins TRBV5-1 to TRBJ1-1; TRBD1 aligns across 7 bases. CDR1 SGHRS and CDR2 YFSETQ come from the germline V gene. V dropped 7 bases and J dropped 1; count of bases not matched to a gene: 4. The length of the CDR3 is 13 residues. The CDR3 here is CASGGQPNTEAFF. CDR3 bases: TGCGCCAGCGGGGGACAGCCGAACACTGAAGCTTTCTTT.

This chain joins TRBV15 and TRBJ1-1; D ambiguous. In germline, CDR1 is LNHNV, CDR2 YYDKDF (reference sequence). The CDR3 is 12 amino acids. V lost 6 bases, J lost 0 bases, and 5 bases lay in between. The CDR3 DNA follows: TGTGCCACCAGGTCCATGAACACTGAAGCTTTCTTT. This translates into CATRSMNTEAFF.

The CDR3 is CASSLPGQGTYF. In DNA, the CDR3 is TGTGCCAGCAGCTTACCGGGACAGGGAACGTATTTT. The V gene is TRBV5-6, the J gene TRBJ2-3, with TRBD1 matching 9 bases. V trimming: 2 bases; J trimming: 14 bases; junction bases outside the gene matches: 6. CDR3 size: 12 residues. Germline-derived CDR1 and CDR2 are SGHDT and YYEEEE.

This sequence joins TRBV30 and TRBJ1-5; D is undetermined. CDR1 and CDR2 from the germline V gene are GTSNPN and SVGIG (reference sequence). The CDR3 extends over 13 amino acids. V lost 5 bases and J 0 bases, leaving 8 bases between the germline ends. This chain's CDR3 is CAWAVDSNQPQHF. CDR3 in DNA: TGTGCCTGGGCAGTCGATAGCAATCAGCCCCAGCATTTT.

This clone appeared a single time. The chain has TRBV11-2 and TRBJ2-6; D call uncertain. The CDR3 consists of 17 residues. V lost 0 bases and J lost 0, with 9 bases in between. Germline lookup yields CDR1 SGHAT and CDR2 FQNNGV. The CDR3: CASSLEASSSGANVLTF. CDR3 sequence (DNA): TGTGCCAGCAGCTTAGAAGCATCATCCTCTGGGGCCAACGTCCTGACTTTC.

As for this clone: Other DNA sequences in this sample translate to the same CDR3. This chain joins TRBV7-2 and TRBJ2-7, with 7 bases matching TRBD2. This CDR3 has 15 residues. The germline gives CDR1 SGHTA, CDR2 FQGNSA. Losses at the gene ends were 3 bases for V and 5 bases for J; bases not matched to a gene: 10. The CDR3 protein is CASSFFEAGANEQYF. In DNA form, the CDR3 reads TGTGCCAGCAGCTTTTTCGAGGCGGGAGCTAACGAGCAGTACTTC.

The chain carries TRBV5-6 and TRBJ1-1; D possibly corresponds to TRBD1 (6 bases). The germline CDR1 and CDR2 sequences are SGHDT and YYEEEE. The CDR3 spans 15 residues. V lost 1 base, J lost 4 bases, and 14 bases lay in between. As DNA, the CDR3 is TGTGCCAGCAGCTTGTTCGGGGGGGCGGTCACTGAAGCTTTCTTT. This gives the protein CASSLFGGAVTEAFF. Complete variable domain (other parts from reference TRBV5-6 and TRBJ1-1): DAGVTQSPTHLIKTRGQQVTLRCSPKSGHDTVSWYQQALGQGPQFIFQYYEEEERQRGNFPDRFSGHQFPNYSSELNVNALLLGDSALYLCASSLFGGAVTEAFFGQGTRLTVV.

The V gene is TRBV6-1, the J gene TRBJ1-2, with D possibly matching TRBD1 (5 bases). Germline V CDR1 and CDR2: MNHNS, SASEGT. The ends were cut back, 5 bases at V and 4 bases at J, with 14 bases in the middle. The CDR3 extends over 14 amino acids. The chain's CDR3 is CASSNTQGGYGYTF. CDR3 sequence (DNA): TGTGCCAGCAGTAACACCCAGGGAGGCTATGGCTACACCTTC.

The chain uses TRBV11-2 and TRBJ2-5, with D tentatively TRBD2 (6 bases). The CDR3 length is 17 residues. Trimming stripped 5 bases from V and 2 bases from J, with 21 bases between. CDR1 SGHAT and CDR2 FQNNGV come from the germline V gene. CDR3 region: CASSAHGMGGRQETQYF. The CDR3 DNA reads as TGTGCCAGCAGCGCCCACGGGATGGGAGGACGTCAAGAGACCCAGTACTTC.

The rearrangement links TRBV14 to TRBJ2-2; 7 nucleotides match TRBD2. Germline V lookup: CDR1 SGHDN, CDR2 FVKESK. The CDR3 extends over 16 amino acids. Losses at the gene ends were 3 bases for V and 2 bases for J; bases not matched to a gene: 6. DNA of the CDR3: TGTGCCAGCAGCCAGCTTGGGGGACTAAACACCGGGGAGCTGTTTTTT. This codes for CASSQLGGLNTGELFF.

This sequence joins TRBV28 and TRBJ1-1, with TRBD1 matching 8 bases. Germline CDR1 reads MDHEN; CDR2 reads SYDVKM. The CDR3 loop spans 16 amino acids. Unmatched junction bases numbered 4, after V lost 1 base and J lost 0 bases. The CDR3 sequence is CASSLYRGTVNTEAFF. CDR3 bases: TGTGCCAGCAGTTTATACAGGGGGACTGTGAACACTGAAGCTTTCTTT.

This clone was seen just once. J is TRBJ2-3 and V is TRBV9; possible D gene TRBD1, 6 bases. V was pared by 0 bases and J by 1 base, with 18 bases between. Germline lookup yields CDR1 SGDLS and CDR2 YYNGEE. The CDR3 covers 18 residues. Written as DNA, the CDR3 is TGTGCCAGCAGCGTAGACGTCAGGGGCTCGGTAGGCACAGATACGCAGTATTTT. The encoded protein is CASSVDVRGSVGTDTQYF.

V usage is TRBV30 and J usage is TRBJ2-1; tentative D call: TRBD2 (6 bases). V lost 0 bases and J lost 16, with 19 bases in between. The CDR3 sequence is 13 residues long. CDR1 and CDR2 (germline): GTSNPN, SVGIG (reference sequence). The CDR3 loop reads CAWSVLGGVEGFF. The CDR3 bases are TGTGCCTGGAGTGTACTTGGCGGGGTGGAGGGTTTCTTC.

This rearrangement joins TRBV5-1 to TRBJ2-2, with 8 bases lining up with TRBD1. V gave up 2 bases and J gave up 8 bases; unmatched junction bases: 20. The CDR3 spans 19 residues. Germline V lookup: CDR1 SGHRS, CDR2 YFSETQ. The CDR3 loop is CASSFDIYRSGGLVGELFF. The CDR3 DNA is TGCGCCAGCAGCTTCGACATTTACCGTTCAGGGGGCCTCGTAGGGGAGCTGTTTTTT.

The chain recombines TRBV29-1 with TRBJ2-1; D not certain. V was shortened by 6 bases and J by 6 bases, with 15 bases between the two germline ends. This CDR3 spans 13 amino acids. CDR1 and CDR2 from the germline V gene are SQVTM and ANQGSEA. This CDR3 is CSVFGGLSNEQFF. CDR3 bases: TGCAGCGTCTTTGGCGGCTTAAGCAATGAGCAGTTCTTC.

V usage is TRBV10-1 and J usage is TRBJ2-1; D is unclear. V was pared by 2 bases and J by 8 bases, with 13 bases between. The CDR3 is made up of 14 amino acids. Germline loops: CDR1 WNHNN, CDR2 SYGVQD (reference sequence). The chain's CDR3 is CASSENLGGYEQFF. The CDR3 DNA is TGCGCCAGCAGTGAGAATTTAGGCGGCTATGAGCAGTTCTTC.

V usage is TRBV19 and J usage is TRBJ2-5; D may be TRBD1 (6 bases). Germline loops: CDR1 LNHDA, CDR2 SQIVND (reference sequence). The CDR3 is made up of 15 amino acids. Between the trimmed V and J ends, which lost 3 bases and 5 bases, there was a span of 16 bases. The DNA of the CDR3 is TGTGCCAGTAGTATGGGGGCTCTTCAGGTTGAGACCCAGTACTTC. Translation: CASSMGALQVETQYF.

V gene TRBV5-1 combines with J gene TRBJ2-3, with 13 bases matching TRBD2. This CDR3 contains 18 residues. J was trimmed by 7 bases and V by 3 bases; bases with no gene match: 14. Germline loops: CDR1 SGHRS, CDR2 YFSETQ. The CDR3 loop is CASSSRGGTSGMVNTQYF. CDR3 sequence (DNA): TGCGCCAGCAGCTCCCGAGGCGGGACTAGCGGGATGGTGAATACGCAGTATTTT.

Only a few counts were recorded for this clone. V usage is TRBV7-6 and J usage is TRBJ2-1; 15 bases fit TRBD2. The J segment lost 2 bases and the V segment lost 1 base, leaving 6 bases of the junction unmatched. Germline lookup yields CDR1 SGHVS and CDR2 FNYEAQ. This CDR3 has 19 residues. CDR3 nucleotide sequence: TGTGCCAGCAGCTTAGGGGGACTAGCGGGAGGTTTGCCCTACAATGAGCAGTTCTTC. Its protein is CASSLGGLAGGLPYNEQFF. Combining the CDR3 with reference TRBV7-6 and TRBJ2-1 gives the whole variable domain GAGVSQSPRYKVTKRGQDVALRCDPISGHVSLYWYRQALGQGPEFLTYFNYEAQQDKSGLPNDRFSAERPEGSISTLTIQRTEQRDSAMYRCASSLGGLAGGLPYNEQFFGPGTRLTVL.

The CDR3 sequence: CASSPRDSSYEQYF. In nucleotides, the CDR3 is TGTGCCAGCAGCCCCCGGGACAGCTCCTACGAGCAGTACTTC. The chain carries TRBV7-8 and TRBJ2-7; 7 bases fit TRBD1. The V and J ends lost 5 bases and 0 bases, in that order; junction bases with no gene match: 4. Germline values: CDR1 SGHVS, CDR2 FQNEAQ. This CDR3 is built from 14 residues.

This chain connects TRBV4-2 to TRBJ2-7; unclear D gene. Between the trimmed V and J ends, which lost 0 bases and 2 bases, there was a span of 5 bases. This CDR3 comprises 13 residues. Looked up from germline, CDR1 is LGHNA and CDR2 is YNFKEQ. CDR3 sequence: CASSQELAYEQYF. CDR3 nucleotides: TGTGCCAGCAGCCAAGAGCTAGCCTACGAGCAGTACTTC.

In its sample, this clone was seen a few times. The genes are TRBV27 and TRBJ1-4; D not certain. Trimming shortened V by 5 bases and J by 8 bases, and 15 bases separated the two germline ends. Germline V gene data show CDR1 as MNHEY and CDR2 as SMNVEV (reference sequence). There are 14 residues in the CDR3. The CDR3 region has the DNA TGTGCCAGCAGTCCAGCGGGTAATTGGGAAAAACTGTTTTTT. It yields the protein CASSPAGNWEKLFF.